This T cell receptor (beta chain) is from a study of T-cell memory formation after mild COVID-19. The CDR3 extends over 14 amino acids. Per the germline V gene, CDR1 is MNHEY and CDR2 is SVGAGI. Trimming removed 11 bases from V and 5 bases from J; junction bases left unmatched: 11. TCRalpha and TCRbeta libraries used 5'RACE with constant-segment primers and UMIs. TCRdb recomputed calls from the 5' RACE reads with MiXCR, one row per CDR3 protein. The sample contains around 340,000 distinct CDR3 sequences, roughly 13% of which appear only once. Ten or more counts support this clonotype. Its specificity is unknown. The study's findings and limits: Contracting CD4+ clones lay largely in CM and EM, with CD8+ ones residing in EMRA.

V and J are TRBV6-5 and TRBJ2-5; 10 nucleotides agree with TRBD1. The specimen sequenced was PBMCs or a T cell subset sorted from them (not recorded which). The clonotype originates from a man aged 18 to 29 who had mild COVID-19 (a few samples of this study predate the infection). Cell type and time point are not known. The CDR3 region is CAVKRQGAGETQYF. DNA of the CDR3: TGTGCCGTAAAGAGACAGGGGGCTGGGGAGACCCAGTACTTC.